The 8 T cell receptor beta chains presented below share a single source sample, sequenced in a study of cytomegalovirus exposure and HLA in healthy donors. It was with 60 Vbeta and 13 Jbeta primers that the PCR ran. Some clones are missing from TCRdb's copy, which holds only in-frame ones; the method was immunoSEQ multiplex PCR. The table has roughly 140,000 clones, just under 80% seen once. Sequenced: PBMCs. The source is a man younger than 45 in good health and CMV-seronegative.

The chain carries TRBV5-1 and TRBJ1-6; 9 bases align to TRBD1. Germline V gene data show CDR1 as SGHRS and CDR2 as YFSETQ. The CDR3 runs to 15 residues. Trimming removed 4 bases from V and 8 bases from J; junction bases left unmatched: 7. The CDR3 nucleotides are TGCGCCAGCAGCCCACAGGGGGCGCGGGATTCACCCCTCCACTTT. Its translation is CASSPQGARDSPLHF.

This rearrangement joins TRBV5-1 to TRBJ2-1; 13 nucleotides line up with TRBD2. CDR3 length: 16 amino acids. The V and J ends lost 4 bases and 5 bases, in that order; junction bases with no gene match: 6. The germline V gene has CDR1 SGHRS and CDR2 YFSETQ. For the CDR3, the DNA is TGCGCCAGCAGCGGGGGACTAGCGGGGCCCAACAATGAGCAGTTCTTC. Translating it yields CASSGGLAGPNNEQFF.

The rearrangement uses TRBV7-2 and TRBJ1-5, with 8 positions matching TRBD1. The V gene's germline CDR1 is SGHTA and CDR2 FQGNSA. The CDR3 extends over 17 amino acids. J gave up 2 bases and V 2 bases, and 8 bases lay outside the gene matches. Here the CDR3 DNA reads TGTGCCAGCAGCTTACCAGGGGGCGGGGGCGGCAATCAGCCCCAGCATTTT. Translated, it gives CASSLPGGGGGNQPQHF. Full variable domain (rest looked up from reference TRBV7-2 and TRBJ1-5): GAGVSQSPSNKVTEKGKDVELRCDPISGHTALYWYRQSLGQGLEFLIYFQGNSAPDKSGLPSDRFSAERTGGSVSTLTIQRTQQEDSAVYLCASSLPGGGGGNQPQHFGDGTRLSIL.

J is TRBJ2-2 and V is TRBV7-2; D is unclear. Germline V gene lookup returns CDR1 SGHTA and CDR2 FQGNSA. Trimming pared 2 bases from V and 0 bases from J, leaving 19 bases between. The CDR3 is made up of 19 amino acids. The CDR3 reads CASSLWLLGPFSNTGELFF. The CDR3 nucleotides are TGTGCCAGCAGCTTATGGTTATTGGGCCCGTTTTCGAACACCGGGGAGCTGTTTTTT. Combining the CDR3 with reference TRBV7-2 and TRBJ2-2 gives the whole variable domain GAGVSQSPSNKVTEKGKDVELRCDPISGHTALYWYRQSLGQGLEFLIYFQGNSAPDKSGLPSDRFSAERTGGSVSTLTIQRTQQEDSAVYLCASSLWLLGPFSNTGELFFGEGSRLTVL.

This clone was recorded once. The rearrangement links TRBV5-1 to TRBJ2-5; a weak D match, TRBD1 (5 bases). Trimming removed 0 bases at V and 3 bases at J, with 15 bases between. Looked up from germline, CDR1 is SGHRS and CDR2 is YFSETQ. This CDR3 comprises 16 residues. The CDR3 DNA follows: TGCGCCAGCAGCTTGGAGGGGCCCCCCTGGGAAGAGACCCAGTACTTC. It specifies CASSLEGPPWEETQYF.

The gene calls are TRBV10-3 and TRBJ1-2; 7 bases are a match to TRBD1. V lost 8 bases to trimming and J lost 7 bases; unmatched junction nucleotides: 13. Germline CDR1 is ENHRY and CDR2 is SYGVKD. The CDR3 consists of 14 residues. CDR3 protein: CAIRVGQVNSGYTF. As DNA, the CDR3 is TGTGCCATCCGAGTAGGACAGGTTAATAGTGGCTACACCTTC.

The chain couples TRBV5-1 to TRBJ1-1, with unresolved D. The V gene lost 0 bases and the J gene lost 6 bases, with 18 bases spanning the gap. CDR1 and CDR2 (germline): SGHRS, YFSETQ. The CDR3 has 16 amino acids. Here the CDR3 DNA reads TGCGCCAGCAGCTTGGAGGGAGGCGGCAGATACTCTGAAGCTTTCTTT. This codes for CASSLEGGGRYSEAFF.

The V and J genes are TRBV28 and TRBJ2-5; tentatively, D is TRBD2 (6 bases). CDR1 and CDR2 from the germline V gene are MDHEN and SYDVKM. The CDR3 length is 14 residues. V was cut by 5 bases and J by 5 bases, with 15 bases left in between. The CDR3 spells CASSGLPEGETQYF. The CDR3 DNA reads as TGTGCCAGCAGTGGGCTACCGGAGGGGGAGACCCAGTACTTC.